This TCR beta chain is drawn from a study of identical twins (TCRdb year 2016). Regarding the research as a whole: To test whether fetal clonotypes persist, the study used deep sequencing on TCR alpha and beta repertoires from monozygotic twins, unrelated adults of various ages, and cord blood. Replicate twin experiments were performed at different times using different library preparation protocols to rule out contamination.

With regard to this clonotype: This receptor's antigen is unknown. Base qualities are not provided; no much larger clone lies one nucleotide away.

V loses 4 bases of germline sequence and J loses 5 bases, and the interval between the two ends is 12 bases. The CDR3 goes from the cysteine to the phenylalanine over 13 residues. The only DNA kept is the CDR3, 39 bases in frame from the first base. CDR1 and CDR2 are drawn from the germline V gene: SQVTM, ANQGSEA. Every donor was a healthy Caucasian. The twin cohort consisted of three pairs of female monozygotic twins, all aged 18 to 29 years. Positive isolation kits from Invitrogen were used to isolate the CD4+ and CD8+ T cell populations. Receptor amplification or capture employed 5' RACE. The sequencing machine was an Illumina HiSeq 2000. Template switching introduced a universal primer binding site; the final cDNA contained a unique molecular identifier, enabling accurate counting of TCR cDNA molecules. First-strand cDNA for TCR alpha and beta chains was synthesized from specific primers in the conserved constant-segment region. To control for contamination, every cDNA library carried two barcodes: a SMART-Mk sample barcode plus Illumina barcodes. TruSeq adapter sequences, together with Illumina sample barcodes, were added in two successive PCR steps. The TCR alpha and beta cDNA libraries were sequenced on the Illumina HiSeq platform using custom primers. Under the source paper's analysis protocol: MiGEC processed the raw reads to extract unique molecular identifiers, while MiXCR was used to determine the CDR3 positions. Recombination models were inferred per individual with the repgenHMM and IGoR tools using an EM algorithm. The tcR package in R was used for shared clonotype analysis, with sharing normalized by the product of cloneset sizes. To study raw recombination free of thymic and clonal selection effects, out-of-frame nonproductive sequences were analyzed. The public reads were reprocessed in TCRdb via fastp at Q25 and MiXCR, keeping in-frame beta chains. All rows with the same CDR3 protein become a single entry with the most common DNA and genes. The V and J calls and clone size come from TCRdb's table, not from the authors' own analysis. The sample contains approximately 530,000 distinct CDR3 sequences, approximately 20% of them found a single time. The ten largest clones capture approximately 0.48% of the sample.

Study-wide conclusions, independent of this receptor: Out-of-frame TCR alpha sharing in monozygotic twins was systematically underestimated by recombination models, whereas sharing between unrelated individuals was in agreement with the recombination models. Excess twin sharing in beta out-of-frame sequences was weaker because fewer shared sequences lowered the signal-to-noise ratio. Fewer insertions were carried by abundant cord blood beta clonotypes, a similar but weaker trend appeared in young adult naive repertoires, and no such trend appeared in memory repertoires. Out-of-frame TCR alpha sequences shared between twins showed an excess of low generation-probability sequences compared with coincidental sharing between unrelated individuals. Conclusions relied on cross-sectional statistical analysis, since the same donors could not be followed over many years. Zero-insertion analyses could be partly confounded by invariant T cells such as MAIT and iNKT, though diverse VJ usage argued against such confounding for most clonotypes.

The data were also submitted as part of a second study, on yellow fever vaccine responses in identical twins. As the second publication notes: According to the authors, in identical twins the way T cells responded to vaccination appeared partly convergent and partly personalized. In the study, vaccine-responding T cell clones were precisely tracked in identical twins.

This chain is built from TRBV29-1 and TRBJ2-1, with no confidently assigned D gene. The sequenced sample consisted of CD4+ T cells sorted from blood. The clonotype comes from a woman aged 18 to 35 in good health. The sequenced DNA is TGCAGCGTTGGGTTGGGCCAGCACAATGAGCAGTTCTTC. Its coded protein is CSVGLGQHNEQFF.